The sample holds many counts of the clone carrying this T cell receptor (beta chain). This specimen belongs to a study of T cell repertoires in cytomegalovirus infection. Across the whole study: Public TCR beta signatures provided an indication of both CMV infection and a matching HLA type.

TCRdb passed the reads through MiXCR, listing each CDR3 protein once. Of 400,000 to 550,000 distinct CDR3 sequences listed, around 10% are singletons. Per the germline V gene, CDR1 is SEHNR and CDR2 is FQNEAQ (reference sequence). Trimming removed 6 bases from V and 2 bases from J, with 14 bases in between. The CDR3 runs 14 residues. This clonotype was obtained from a human donor in good health (CMV status not recorded). Some clones in this sample may be carry-over from other donors' samples. This sequence joins TRBV7-9 and TRBJ2-7; a weak D match, TRBD1 (5 bases). Sequences were obtained from PBMCs. CDR3 in DNA: TGTGCCAGCAGTATGAACAGGCGGCCCTACGAGCAGTACTTC. Translating gives CASSMNRRPYEQYF.